The 32 T cell receptor beta chains given below trace back to one sample, sequenced in a study of human T cells and chemical hapten exposure. Time point in this sample: patch test 2, 6 weeks after DPC sensitization. Documented treatment: therapeutic diphenylcyclopropenone sensitization with weekly scalp DPC. A single record per CDR3 protein comes from TCRdb applying MiXCR to the RACE reads. The sample includes 42,000 or so distinct CDR3 sequences, around 9.3% of them seen just once. Sequences were derived from whole blood, sampled in connection with sensitization to the hapten diphenylcyclopropenone (DPC). These receptor sequences come from a woman aged 40 to 55 with alopecia areata. Some clones in this sample may be carry-over from other donors' samples.

This clonotype was counted ten times or more. The chain is built from TRBV5-1 and TRBJ1-1; D is ambiguous. The germline CDR1 and CDR2 sequences are SGHRS and YFSETQ. The CDR3 length is 14 residues. V lost 3 bases, J lost 3 bases, and 12 bases lay in between. This CDR3 is CASSSYKRDTEAFF. The CDR3 DNA sequence: TGCGCCAGCAGCTCCTATAAACGGGACACTGAAGCTTTCTTT.

This clonotype was seen a handful of times. The chain uses TRBV27 and TRBJ1-5, with 9 bases matching TRBD1. V gave up 4 bases and J gave up 5 bases; unmatched junction bases: 6. Germline V gene lookup returns CDR1 MNHEY and CDR2 SMNVEV (reference sequence). The CDR3 spans 15 residues. The CDR3 nucleotides read TGTGCCAGCAGTTCGATCACAGGGGGCTATCAGCCCCAGCATTTT. Protein product: CASSSITGGYQPQHF.

This clonotype was seen at least ten times. This chain joins TRBV25-1 and TRBJ2-3; TRBD2 agrees at 8 bases. Germline CDR1 MGHDK, CDR2 SYGVNS. This CDR3 has 20 residues. Losses at the gene ends were 1 base for V and 0 bases for J; bases not matched to a gene: 15. The CDR3 coding sequence is TGTGCCAGCAGTGAATGGGCCCCCACTAGCGGAGCTCCTAGCACAGATACGCAGTATTTT. Its protein product is CASSEWAPTSGAPSTDTQYF.

This clonotype was counted at least ten times. The chain is built from TRBV12-5 and TRBJ2-2, with D uncertain. CDR3 length equals 12 residues. Trimming stripped 3 bases from V and 4 bases from J, with 3 bases between. Germline CDR1 reads LGHNT; CDR2 reads FRNRAP. The CDR3 nucleotides read TGTGCTAGTGGTTTAGGCACCGGGGAGCTGTTTTTT. Protein: CASGLGTGELFF.

This clonotype was seen at least ten times. The gene calls are TRBV7-9 and TRBJ2-7; D is uncertain. From germline, CDR1 is SEHNR and CDR2 FQNEAQ (reference sequence). Trimming left V 1 base short and J 1 base short, with 8 bases between. The CDR3 spans 14 residues. CDR3 protein: CASSLGGVSYEQYF. The CDR3 coding sequence is TGTGCCAGCAGCTTAGGTGGGGTTTCCTACGAGCAGTACTTC.

In its sample, this clonotype was seen many times. V is TRBV7-6 and J is TRBJ2-3; TRBD2 matches at 9 bases. The germline CDR1 and CDR2 sequences are SGHVS and FNYEAQ. The length of the CDR3 is 14 residues. V was clipped by 3 bases and J by 5 bases; unmatched bases: 3. The CDR3 DNA sequence: TGTGCCAGCAGCTTTAGCGGGGGAGGAGATACGCAGTATTTT. This codes for CASSFSGGGDTQYF.

In this sample, this clonotype turned up many times. V and J are TRBV11-2 and TRBJ1-2, with 8 nucleotides matching TRBD1. The V gene's germline CDR1 is SGHAT and CDR2 FQNNGV. This CDR3 is 15 amino acids long. J gave up 4 bases and V 5 bases, and 9 bases lay outside the gene matches. The CDR3 DNA reads TGTGCCAGCAGCGCCGGACAGGGAGGGCTCTATGGCTACACCTTC. This codes for CASSAGQGGLYGYTF.

The chain couples TRBV28 to TRBJ1-4; tentatively, D is TRBD1 (6 bases). The germline V and J ends were trimmed by 6 bases and 10 bases, with 18 bases remaining between them. The length of the CDR3 is 14 residues. Germline V lookup: CDR1 MDHEN, CDR2 SYDVKM. The CDR3 is CASRQSGGPGKLFF. The CDR3 DNA reads as TGTGCCAGCAGGCAAAGTGGGGGGCCAGGAAAACTGTTTTTT.

This clonotype was observed a single time. The chain joins TRBV7-8 to TRBJ2-5, with 7 bases identical to TRBD2. This CDR3 spans 11 amino acids. Per the germline V gene, CDR1 is SGHVS and CDR2 is FQNEAQ. Trimming cost V 4 bases and J 13 bases; bases outside gene matches: 6. CDR3 DNA sequence: TGTGCCAGCAGCTCCCGGGTAGCGGGGTACTTC. This gives the protein CASSSRVAGYF. Using reference TRBV7-8 and TRBJ2-5 for the parts outside the CDR3, the full variable domain is GAGVSQSPRYKVAKRGQDVALRCDPISGHVSLFWYQQALGQGPEFLTYFQNEAQLDKSGLPSDRFFAERPEGSVSTLKIQRTQQEDSAVYLCASSSRVAGYFGPGTRLLVL.

This clonotype was found many times. The chain carries TRBV7-2 and TRBJ2-7, with a tentative D call TRBD1 (6 bases). There are 14 residues in the CDR3. Germline assignment: CDR1 SGHTA and CDR2 FQGNSA. V lost 4 bases, J lost 5 bases, and 15 bases lay in between. In DNA, the CDR3 is TGTGCCAGCAGCTACGCAGGGGATCGGCACGAGCAGTACTTC. Translating it yields CASSYAGDRHEQYF.

Ten or more counts support this clonotype. The chain joins TRBV4-1 to TRBJ2-1, with D possibly being TRBD2 (7 bases). From germline, CDR1 is MGHRA and CDR2 YSYEKL. V was pared by 4 bases and J by 1 base, with 17 bases between. The CDR3 runs 17 residues. The CDR3 DNA is TGCGCCAGCAGCCCGAGGGCCGGGGGGCCTTCCTACAATGAGCAGTTCTTC. It translates to CASSPRAGGPSYNEQFF.

The sample holds many counts of this clonotype. The rearrangement joins TRBV29-1 to TRBJ1-1; possible D gene TRBD1, 5 bases. Trimming left V 0 bases short and J 0 bases short, with 8 bases between. The CDR3 loop spans 14 amino acids. Germline CDR1 reads SQVTM; CDR2 reads ANQGSEA. The CDR3 reads CSVEDRAMNTEAFF. DNA of the CDR3: TGCAGCGTTGAAGACAGGGCCATGAACACTGAAGCTTTCTTT.

Ten or more counts support this clonotype. The rearrangement uses TRBV2 and TRBJ1-1, with TRBD1 identical over 9 bases. Germline CDR1 and CDR2: SNHLY and FYNNEI. CDR3 length equals 12 residues. With V trimmed by 6 bases and J by 6 bases, 2 bases remained unmatched. CDR3 sequence reads: CASRGTGPEAFF. CDR3 DNA: TGTGCCAGCAGGGGGACAGGGCCTGAAGCTTTCTTT. Looking up the rest from reference TRBV2 and TRBJ1-1 gives the full variable domain: EPEVTQTPSHQVTQMGQEVILRCVPISNHLYFYWYRQILGQKVEFLVSFYNNEISEKSEIFDDQFSVERPDGSNFTLKIRSTKLEDSAMYFCASRGTGPEAFFGQGTRLTVV.

This clonotype was observed at least ten times. The genes are TRBV20-1 and TRBJ2-7; 9 bases match TRBD2. This CDR3 comprises 15 residues. Per germline, CDR1 DFQATT and CDR2 SNEGSKA (reference sequence). The V gene end was trimmed by 2 bases and the J gene end by 4 bases; junction bases not matched to a gene: 9. CDR3 sequence reads: CSARTSASGVYEQYF. The CDR3 nucleotides read TGCAGTGCTAGAACCTCGGCTAGCGGGGTTTACGAGCAGTACTTC.

This clonotype was recorded many times. CDR3 sequence (DNA): TGTGCCAGCAGCTTTTCGGAGAACACTGAAGCTTTCTTT. This encodes CASSFSENTEAFF. The V call is TRBV7-9, the J call TRBJ1-1; D ambiguous. V lost 3 bases, J lost 1 base, and 6 bases lay in between. The CDR3 extends over 13 amino acids. CDR1 and CDR2 (germline): SEHNR, FQNEAQ (reference sequence).

This clonotype was counted between two and nine times. The V and J genes are TRBV30 and TRBJ1-4; no reliable D call. Germline CDR1 reads GTSNPN; CDR2 reads SVGIG (reference sequence). The CDR3 consists of 12 residues. Trimming shortened V by 3 bases and J by 5 bases, and 7 bases separated the two germline ends. The CDR3 reads CAWSGVNEKLFF. Here the CDR3 DNA reads TGTGCCTGGAGCGGGGTCAATGAAAAACTGTTTTTT.

A word on this clonotype: At one end, the junction sequence differs from germline, possibly due to a read error. The rearrangement joins TRBV20-1 to TRBJ2-7, with 7 positions matching TRBD1. The CDR3 is 13 amino acids. Germline V gene sequence: CDR1 DFQATT, CDR2 SNEGSKA (reference sequence). CDR3 nucleotide sequence: TGCGGTGCTAAACGACAGGGCGCCTATGAGCAGTACTTC. Translation gives CGAKRQGAYEQYF.

This clonotype appeared many times. V is TRBV6-1 and J is TRBJ2-2, with D unresolved. This CDR3 is 18 amino acids long. The V gene lost 3 bases and the J gene lost 1 base, with 18 bases spanning the gap. Germline CDR1 and CDR2: MNHNS and SASEGT. CDR3 in DNA: TGTGCCAGCAGTGATGCAAGGCAAGCCAGGAGGAACACCGGGGAGCTGTTTTTT. It specifies CASSDARQARRNTGELFF.

This clonotype was counted between two and nine times. The V and J genes are TRBV7-6 and TRBJ2-2; 11 nucleotides agree with TRBD1. V shed 5 bases, J shed 6 bases, and the junction held 8 bases outside the gene matches. The CDR3 is made up of 16 amino acids. Per the germline V gene, CDR1 is SGHVS and CDR2 is FNYEAQ. As DNA, the CDR3 is TGTGCCAGCAGCCTCAGGACAGGGGGCTTACCCGGGGAGCTGTTTTTT. This gives the protein CASSLRTGGLPGELFF.

The table lists this clonotype with many counts. This chain uses TRBV29-1 with TRBJ1-1; the D gene is possibly TRBD1 (5 bases). Deletions cut 2 bases from V and 10 bases from J, with 11 bases between. Germline CDR1 and CDR2: SQVTM and ANQGSEA. There are 11 residues in the CDR3. CDR3 sequence reads: CSVEFGGGAFF. In DNA form, the CDR3 reads TGCAGCGTTGAATTCGGGGGGGGAGCTTTCTTT. Full variable domain (remainder filled in from reference TRBV29-1 and TRBJ1-1): SAVISQKPSRDICQRGTSLTIQCQVDSQVTMMFWYRQQPGQSLTLIATANQGSEATYESGFVIDKFPISRPNLTFSTLTVSNMSPEDSSIYLCSVEFGGGAFFGQGTRLTVV.

The rearrangement links TRBV7-9 to TRBJ1-1; D is perhaps TRBD1 (5 bases). This CDR3 spans 15 amino acids. Germline loops: CDR1 SEHNR, CDR2 FQNEAQ (reference sequence). The V end lost 2 bases, the J end lost 3 bases, and 13 bases lay between the germline ends. The CDR3, as DNA: TGTGCCAGCAGCTTACTTCAGGGTATTGACACTGAAGCTTTCTTT. This translates into CASSLLQGIDTEAFF.

This clonotype was counted at least ten times. The chain recombines TRBV29-1 with TRBJ1-2, with 8 positions matching TRBD1. This CDR3 comprises 12 residues. CDR1 is SQVTM and CDR2 is ANQGSEA in the germline V gene. V lost 6 bases to trimming and J lost 0 bases; unmatched junction nucleotides: 0. DNA for the CDR3: TGCAGCGTGGACAGGGCTAACTATGGCTACACCTTC. This gives the protein CSVDRANYGYTF. Supplemented by reference TRBV29-1 and TRBJ1-2, the full variable domain reads SAVISQKPSRDICQRGTSLTIQCQVDSQVTMMFWYRQQPGQSLTLIATANQGSEATYESGFVIDKFPISRPNLTFSTLTVSNMSPEDSSIYLCSVDRANYGYTFGSGTRLTVV.

The sample holds a few counts of this clonotype. This chain uses TRBV27 with TRBJ1-6, with D hard to call. This CDR3 comprises 15 residues. Looked up from germline, CDR1 is MNHEY and CDR2 is SMNVEV (reference sequence). Trimming removed 5 bases at V and 0 bases at J, with 8 bases between. CDR3 sequence reads: CASSRMSSYNSPLHF. CDR3 sequence (DNA): TGTGCCAGCAGTCGGATGAGCTCCTATAATTCACCCCTCCACTTT.

This clonotype was counted many times. This chain uses TRBV5-6 with TRBJ2-2; D gene uncertain. Germline V lookup: CDR1 SGHDT, CDR2 YYEEEE. V dropped 0 bases and J dropped 7 bases, with 10 bases sitting between them. This CDR3 region has 14 residues. The CDR3 reads CASSLGAYSGELFF. CDR3 in DNA: TGTGCCAGCAGCTTGGGGGCCTATAGCGGGGAGCTGTTTTTT. The entire variable domain, with the rest obtained from reference TRBV5-6 and TRBJ2-2, is as follows: DAGVTQSPTHLIKTRGQQVTLRCSPKSGHDTVSWYQQALGQGPQFIFQYYEEEERQRGNFPDRFSGHQFPNYSSELNVNALLLGDSALYLCASSLGAYSGELFFGEGSRLTVL.

Many counts were recorded for this clonotype. V and J are TRBV13 and TRBJ2-7; 9 bases are a match to TRBD1. J lost 5 bases, V lost 5 bases, and 13 bases had no gene match. Germline loops: CDR1 PRHDT, CDR2 FYEKMQ (reference sequence). The CDR3 is 16 residues long. CDR3 nucleotide sequence: TGTGCCAGCAGCCGCCTGACCGGGACAGGGATCAACGAGCAGTACTTC. Translated: CASSRLTGTGINEQYF.

This clonotype was counted many times. This sequence joins TRBV20-1 and TRBJ1-1, with D perhaps TRBD1 (5 bases). CDR3 length: 12 amino acids. With 6 bases removed from V and 5 bases from J, the gap between germline ends came to 13 bases. CDR1 is DFQATT, CDR2 SNEGSKA, per germline (reference sequence). Written as DNA, the CDR3 is TGCAGTGCACAGCCGGGGCTGACTGAAGCTTTCTTT. It specifies CSAQPGLTEAFF.

At least ten counts were recorded for this clonotype. The J gene is TRBJ2-7, the V gene TRBV7-3; TRBD1 agrees at 7 bases. The V gene's germline CDR1 is SGHTA and CDR2 FQGTGA. Germline trimming cut 2 bases from V and 2 bases from J; bases unmatched to any gene: 6. The length of the CDR3 is 15 residues. CDR3 region: CASSLWGTATYEQYF. In nucleotides, the CDR3 is TGTGCCAGCAGCTTATGGGGGACAGCAACCTACGAGCAGTACTTC.

The chain couples TRBV4-1 to TRBJ2-7; TRBD1 matches 9 bases. The CDR3 has 16 residues. V dropped 5 bases and J dropped 3; count of bases not matched to a gene: 11. Germline V gene sequence: CDR1 MGHRA, CDR2 YSYEKL. The DNA for the CDR3 is TGCGCCAGCAGCAAGCAACAGGGGGCGGGGAACTACGAGCAGTACTTC. Protein product: CASSKQQGAGNYEQYF.

This clonotype was found a few times. This chain joins TRBV29-1 and TRBJ1-2, with 9 bases aligning to TRBD1. Germline-derived CDR1 and CDR2 are SQVTM and ANQGSEA. The V segment lost 7 bases and the J segment 4 bases; nucleotides outside the gene matches: 10. The CDR3 is 14 residues long. This chain's CDR3 is CSDGTGFRSYGYTF. In nucleotides, the CDR3 is TGCAGCGACGGGACAGGGTTCAGGTCCTATGGCTACACCTTC.

This clonotype has ten or more counts. This CDR3 is CSVSTGAVGELFF. CDR3 DNA sequence: TGCAGCGTTAGCACGGGGGCTGTCGGGGAGCTGTTTTTT. The chain combines TRBV29-1 with TRBJ2-2, with D perhaps given as TRBD1 or TRBD2 (6 bases each). This CDR3 contains 13 residues. Per the germline V gene, CDR1 is SQVTM and CDR2 is ANQGSEA. With 5 bases removed from V and 7 bases from J, the gap between germline ends came to 14 bases.

This clonotype was recorded many times. The V and J genes are TRBV7-8 and TRBJ1-1; D not certain. There are 14 residues in the CDR3. The V end lost 1 base, the J end lost 1 base, and 7 bases lay between the germline ends. CDR1 is SGHVS, CDR2 FQNEAQ, per germline. CDR3 bases: TGTGCCAGCAGCTTAGAGCGCACGAACACTGAAGCTTTCTTT. The encoded protein is CASSLERTNTEAFF.

As to this clonotype: A much larger clone is a single base away; this may be a read error. The chain links TRBV29-1 to TRBJ2-7; TRBD1 aligns across 7 bases. The germline V gene has CDR1 SQVTM and CDR2 ANQGSEA. CDR3 length equals 12 residues. For the CDR3, the DNA is TGCGGCGCCGGGACAGCGGTCCTCGAGCAGTACTTC. This encodes CGAGTAVLEQYF.